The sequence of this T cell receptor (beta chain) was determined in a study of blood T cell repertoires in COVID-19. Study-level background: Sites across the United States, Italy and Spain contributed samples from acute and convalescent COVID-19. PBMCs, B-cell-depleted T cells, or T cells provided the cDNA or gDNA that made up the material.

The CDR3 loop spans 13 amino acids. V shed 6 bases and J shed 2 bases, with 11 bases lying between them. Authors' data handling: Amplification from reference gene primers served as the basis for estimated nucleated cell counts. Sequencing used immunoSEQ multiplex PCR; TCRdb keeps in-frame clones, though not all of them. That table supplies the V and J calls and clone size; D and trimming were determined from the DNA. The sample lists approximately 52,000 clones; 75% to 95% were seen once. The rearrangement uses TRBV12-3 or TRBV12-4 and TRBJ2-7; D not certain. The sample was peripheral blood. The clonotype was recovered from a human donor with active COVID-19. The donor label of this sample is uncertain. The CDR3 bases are TGTGCCAGCAGCCGGGTAGGAACCTACGAGCAGTACTTC. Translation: CASSRVGTYEQYF.